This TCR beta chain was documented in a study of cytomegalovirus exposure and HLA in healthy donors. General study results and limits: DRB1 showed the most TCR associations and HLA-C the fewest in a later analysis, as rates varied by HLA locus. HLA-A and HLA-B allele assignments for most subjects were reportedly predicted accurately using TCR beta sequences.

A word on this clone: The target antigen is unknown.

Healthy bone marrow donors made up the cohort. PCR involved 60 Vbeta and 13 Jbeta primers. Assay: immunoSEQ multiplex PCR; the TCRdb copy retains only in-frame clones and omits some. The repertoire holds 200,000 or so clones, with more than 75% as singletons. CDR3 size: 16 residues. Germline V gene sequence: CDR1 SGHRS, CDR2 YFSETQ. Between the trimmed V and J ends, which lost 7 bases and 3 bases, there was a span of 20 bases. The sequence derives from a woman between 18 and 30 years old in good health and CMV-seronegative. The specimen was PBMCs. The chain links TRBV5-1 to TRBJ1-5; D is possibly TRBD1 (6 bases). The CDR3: CASSRLPDRANQPQHF. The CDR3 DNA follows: TGCGCCAGCTCCCGCCTCCCGGACAGAGCCAATCAGCCCCAGCATTTT.